What follows are 16 T cell receptor beta chains derived from one specimen sequenced in a study of T-cell reconstitution after alpha-beta-depleted transplantation in children. For TCRbeta, the library was prepared with unique molecular identifiers. Each CDR3 protein gets one entry after TCRdb re-called the PCR reads with MiXCR. Found here are a few hundred thousand distinct CDR3 sequences, 25% to 30% of them singletons; the top ten hold 30% to 40%. The material sequenced was PBMCs, taken before TCRalphabeta/CD19-depleted stem cell transplant. The origin of the receptors is a boy in the first two years of life with Wiskott-Aldrich syndrome, due to receive a stem cell transplant.

The sample holds a few counts of this clonotype. The rearrangement links TRBV7-8 to TRBJ1-4, with 9 bases matching TRBD1. The CDR3 contains 16 residues. After removal of 4 bases from V and 5 bases from J, the junction contained 8 bases not matched to a gene. In germline, CDR1 is SGHVS, CDR2 FQNEAQ. The CDR3 coding sequence is TGTGCCAGCAGCTCCACTACAGGGGGCATGAATGAAAAACTGTTTTTT. Its protein is CASSSTTGGMNEKLFF.

The chain carries TRBV28 and TRBJ1-4; 7 bases are shared with TRBD1. The ends lost 5 bases at V and 12 bases at J; junction bases unmatched: 15. Germline V gene lookup returns CDR1 MDHEN and CDR2 SYDVKM. The CDR3 covers 15 residues. CDR3 region: CASSPLTGFPGELFF. The CDR3 coding sequence is TGTGCCAGCAGTCCACTGACAGGGTTCCCTGGTGAACTGTTTTTT.

The V and J genes are TRBV28 and TRBJ1-1; 9 positions match TRBD1. V was clipped by 4 bases and J by 4 bases; unmatched bases: 4. The CDR3 has 14 amino acids. CDR1 is MDHEN, CDR2 SYDVKM, per germline. In DNA, the CDR3 is TGTGCCAGCAGTTCCGGACAGGGGAGCACTGAAGCTTTCTTT. This encodes CASSSGQGSTEAFF.

The chain joins TRBV24-1 to TRBJ2-1, with TRBD2 as a possible D gene (5 bases). Germline CDR1 and CDR2: KGHDR and SFDVKD. Trimming took off 4 bases at V and 6 bases at J, with 9 bases between the two ends. CDR3 size: 13 residues. The CDR3 loop is CATSEPGFNEQFF. The CDR3 DNA sequence: TGTGCCACCAGTGAGCCGGGGTTCAATGAGCAGTTCTTC.

The chain employs TRBV12-3 or TRBV12-4 and TRBJ2-1, with 9 nucleotides matching TRBD1. Losses at the gene ends were 3 bases for V and 3 bases for J; bases not matched to a gene: 3. The CDR3 is 15 amino acids. In DNA form, the CDR3 reads TGTGCCAGCAGTTTCCGACAGGGGGACTACAATGAGCAGTTCTTC. Translating gives CASSFRQGDYNEQFF.

This clonotype has a handful of counts. V usage is TRBV18 and J usage is TRBJ2-5, with 8 bases aligning to TRBD2. The CDR3 consists of 18 residues. Trimming at V came to 2 bases and at J to 4 bases, leaving 15 bases not matched to a gene. Germline V gene lookup returns CDR1 KGHSH and CDR2 LQKENI. The CDR3 reads CASSPLPSGSRGPETQYF. The CDR3 DNA reads TGTGCCAGCTCACCATTGCCTAGCGGGTCCAGAGGGCCAGAGACCCAGTACTTC. The full variable domain, in which reference TRBV18 and TRBJ2-5 provide the parts outside the CDR3, is NAGVMQNPRHLVRRRGQEARLRCSPMKGHSHVYWYRQLPEEGLKFMVYLQKENIIDESGMPKERFSAEFPKEGPSILRIQQVVRGDSAAYFCASSPLPSGSRGPETQYFGPGTRLLVL.

This clonotype was seen a handful of times. The V gene is TRBV6-5, the J gene TRBJ2-5, with 8 positions matching TRBD1. V lost 5 bases to trimming and J lost 5 bases; unmatched junction nucleotides: 10. The CDR3 runs 15 residues. Germline-derived CDR1 and CDR2 are MNHEY and SVGAGI. The CDR3 coding sequence is TGTGCCAGCAGTACTCCGACAGGGGCGGGGGAGACCCAGTACTTC. Translation gives CASSTPTGAGETQYF.

Only a few counts were recorded for this clonotype. The chain carries TRBV2 and TRBJ2-5; D uncertain. Between the trimmed V and J ends, which lost 6 bases and 5 bases, there was a span of 4 bases. CDR1 is SNHLY, CDR2 FYNNEI, per germline. This CDR3 spans 10 amino acids. In nucleotides, the CDR3 is TGTGCCAGCAGAATGGAGACCCAGTACTTC. It translates to CASRMETQYF.

The DNA for the CDR3 is TGTGCCATCAGTGACAGGCTTAGGAATCAGCCCCAGCATTTT. Translation gives CAISDRLRNQPQHF. The genes are TRBV10-3 and TRBJ1-5; D uncertain. Germline values: CDR1 ENHRY, CDR2 SYGVKD. Trimming took off 3 bases at V and 4 bases at J, with 10 bases between the two ends. The CDR3 totals 14 residues.

This chain uses TRBV12-3 or TRBV12-4 with TRBJ2-1, with D unclear. Trimming cost V 3 bases and J 3 bases, with 12 bases left between them. The CDR3 totals 15 residues. CDR3 amino acids: CASSLDRLIYNEQFF. CDR3 nucleotides: TGTGCCAGCAGTTTGGACCGGTTGATCTACAATGAGCAGTTCTTC.

The table lists this clonotype with a few counts. This chain uses TRBV27 with TRBJ2-2; D call uncertain. The germline CDR1 and CDR2 sequences are MNHEY and SMNVEV (reference sequence). Trimming shortened V by 6 bases and J by 3 bases, and 8 bases separated the two germline ends. The CDR3 totals 13 residues. The CDR3 bases are TGTGCCAGCAGGCGCGCGGACACCGGGGAGCTGTTTTTT. Protein: CASRRADTGELFF.

The V call is TRBV5-1, the J call TRBJ1-5; 9 positions agree with TRBD1. CDR1 SGHRS and CDR2 YFSETQ come from the germline V gene. The V segment lost 0 bases and the J segment 4 bases; nucleotides outside the gene matches: 5. This CDR3 spans 16 amino acids. The CDR3 DNA follows: TGCGCCAGCAGCTTGGTCCCCGGGACAGGGAATCAGCCCCAGCATTTT. Translating it yields CASSLVPGTGNQPQHF.

The V call is TRBV5-1, the J call TRBJ1-5; 9 positions agree with TRBD1. The CDR3 has 15 residues. CDR1 and CDR2 (germline): SGHRS, YFSETQ. Trimming at V came to 3 bases and at J to 6 bases, leaving 7 bases not matched to a gene. The CDR3 region is CASSSQGAEGQPQHF. In DNA form, the CDR3 reads TGCGCCAGCAGCTCACAGGGGGCGGAAGGTCAGCCCCAGCATTTT.

The table lists this clonotype with a few counts. V is TRBV29-1 and J is TRBJ2-2, with a possible D match to TRBD2 (5 bases). V was pared by 4 bases and J by 5 bases, with 11 bases between. This CDR3 region has 13 residues. Germline assignment: CDR1 SQVTM and CDR2 ANQGSEA. This CDR3 is CSVGSGDTGELFF. CDR3 bases: TGCAGCGTTGGTTCCGGGGATACCGGGGAGCTGTTTTTT.

This clonotype was observed a few times. This chain uses TRBV13 with TRBJ1-2; TRBD1 matches at 9 bases. This CDR3 is 13 amino acids long. Germline V lookup: CDR1 PRHDT, CDR2 FYEKMQ (reference sequence). Germline trimming cut 4 bases from V and 9 bases from J; bases unmatched to any gene: 6. CDR3 sequence reads: CASSSPGTGSYTF. CDR3 nucleotides: TGTGCCAGCAGCTCGCCCGGGACAGGGAGCTACACCTTC.

This clonotype was detected a few times. The chain is built from TRBV20-1 and TRBJ2-7; 8 bases match TRBD1. The CDR3 runs to 14 residues. J was trimmed by 3 bases and V by 4 bases; bases with no gene match: 8. The germline gives CDR1 DFQATT, CDR2 SNEGSKA (reference sequence). CDR3 bases: TGCAGTGCTACGAAGGGACAGGTTATCTACGAGCAGTACTTC. Protein sequence: CSATKGQVIYEQYF.